Shown below are 7 T cell receptor beta chains from a single sample sequenced in a study of T-cell reconstitution after alpha-beta-depleted transplantation in children (dated by TCRdb to the mid-2010s). Preparation of the library involved PCR. Sequencing relied on an Illumina HiSeq 2500. TCR library preparation used molecular barcoding, with unique molecular identifiers applied to normalize quantification of the TCRbeta repertoire. Using fastp trimming at Q25 and MiXCR clonotype assembly, TCRdb reanalyzed the public sequencing data and kept in-frame beta chains. Rows merge per CDR3 protein into single entries with the most common DNA and genes. The sample table holds a few hundred thousand distinct CDR3 sequences, of which over 20% were seen once. The ten largest clonotypes hold around a third of the sample. In light of the paper, this sample's treatment or condition label describes: allogeneic hematopoietic cell transplantation with graft depleted of TCRalphabeta T cells and CD19 B cells.

The sample was PBMCs, taken before TCRalphabeta/CD19-depleted stem cell transplant. The receptor source for this set is a boy younger than two with Wiskott-Aldrich syndrome, due to receive a stem cell transplant.

This rearrangement joins TRBV29-1 to TRBJ2-1; 8 bases line up with TRBD1. The germline gives CDR1 SQVTM, CDR2 ANQGSEA. V trimming: 7 bases; J trimming: 8 bases; junction bases outside the gene matches: 7. The CDR3 has 12 amino acids. As DNA, the CDR3 is TGCAGCGGTAATACAGGGGGTTATGAGCAGTTCTTC. It translates to CSGNTGGYEQFF.

The chain links TRBV4-1 to TRBJ2-7, with TRBD1 matching 9 bases. J lost 2 bases, V lost 4 bases, and 9 bases had no gene match. The germline CDR1 and CDR2 sequences are MGHRA and YSYEKL. There are 16 residues in the CDR3. CDR3 residues: CASSRAPGTGTYEQYF. The CDR3 nucleotides are TGCGCCAGCAGCCGCGCCCCCGGGACAGGGACCTACGAGCAGTACTTC.

This clonotype was detected a few times. This chain links TRBV12-3 or TRBV12-4 with TRBJ2-1, with 11 nucleotides matching TRBD2. J lost 8 bases, V lost 5 bases, and 5 bases had no gene match. The length of the CDR3 is 14 residues. The CDR3, as DNA: TGTGCCAGCAGTGTAGGGACTAGCGGCGATGAGCAGTTCTTC. This encodes CASSVGTSGDEQFF.

In its sample, this clonotype was seen a few times. This rearrangement joins TRBV5-1 to TRBJ2-1; TRBD1 matches at 8 bases. The germline CDR1 and CDR2 sequences are SGHRS and YFSETQ. CDR3 length: 15 amino acids. V shed 2 bases, J shed 4 bases, and the junction held 5 bases outside the gene matches. The CDR3 reads CASSFRTGFYNEQFF. For the CDR3, the DNA is TGCGCCAGCAGCTTCCGGACAGGGTTTTACAATGAGCAGTTCTTC. Filled out from reference TRBV5-1 and TRBJ2-1, the complete variable domain reads KAGVTQTPRYLIKTRGQQVTLSCSPISGHRSVSWYQQTPGQGLQFLFEYFSETQRNKGNFPGRFSGRQFSNSRSEMNVSTLELGDSALYLCASSFRTGFYNEQFFGPGTRLTVL.

The CDR3 nucleotides are TGTGCCAGCAGCTCTACTAGCGGGAGAAAGACCAATGAGCAGTTCTTC. As protein: CASSSTSGRKTNEQFF. The rearrangement uses TRBV7-9 and TRBJ2-1; 11 bases are a match to TRBD2. Germline CDR1 SEHNR, CDR2 FQNEAQ (reference sequence). The trim removed 4 bases at V and 6 bases at J, leaving 8 bases unmatched. The CDR3 consists of 16 residues.

This clonotype has only a few counts. CDR3 nucleotides: TGTGCCAGCAGCTCGGGACAGGAGAACACTGAAGCTTTCTTT. Encoded protein: CASSSGQENTEAFF. The chain carries TRBV7-8 and TRBJ1-1, with TRBD1 matching over 8 bases. The V gene end was trimmed by 4 bases and the J gene end by 1 base; junction bases not matched to a gene: 2. The germline V gene encodes CDR1 SGHVS and CDR2 FQNEAQ. The CDR3 extends over 14 amino acids.

The rearrangement uses TRBV5-1 and TRBJ2-6; D perhaps matches TRBD1 (6 bases). Trimming pared 4 bases from V and 8 bases from J, leaving 13 bases between. The germline CDR1 and CDR2 sequences are SGHRS and YFSETQ. This CDR3 region has 14 residues. DNA for the CDR3: TGCGCCAGCAGCGGAACAGGGTCGACCAACGTCCTGACTTTC. Amino acid sequence: CASSGTGSTNVLTF.